This T cell receptor (beta chain) originates from a study of shared clonotypes between healthy human individuals. Study processing details: Junction-only immunoSEQ sequences carried no quality scores, so filtering differed. Sequenced by immunoSEQ multiplex PCR; TCRdb stores in-frame clones only, minus some. D and trimming come from the DNA, and the V and J calls and clone size come from that table. This table holds around 1.9 million clones, under 95% found once. Germline CDR1 is SGHAT and CDR2 is FQNNGV. The V and J ends lost 5 bases and 5 bases, in that order; junction bases with no gene match: 13. The CDR3 sequence is 18 residues long. Terminally differentiated effector memory CD45RA+ cells were excluded by CCR7 positive selection of CD45RO-negative cells. Healthy adults negative for HIV, lacking recent acute infections or vaccinations, served as donors.

Specimen: naive CD8+ T cells from PBMCs. The rearrangement links TRBV11-2 to TRBJ2-5; the match to TRBD2 covers 14 bases. The sequence was obtained from a man younger than 35 in good health. Some clones in this sample may be carry-over from other donors' samples. In DNA form, the CDR3 reads TGTGCCAGCAGCCTGGGACTAGCGGGAGTTTCCGGATCGGAGACCCAGTACTTC. Its protein product is CASSLGLAGVSGSETQYF.